The 4 T cell receptor beta chains below all came from one sample that was sequenced in a study of circulating and synovial CD4+ cells in juvenile arthritis. Sequencing used immunoSEQ multiplex PCR; TCRdb keeps in-frame clones, though not all of them. In the table there are some 35,000 clones, 95% to 96% of which are singletons. The sequenced sample consisted of CD4+ T cells from blood. All receptors derive from a human donor with juvenile idiopathic arthritis.

The V and J genes are TRBV7-8 and TRBJ2-7, with 7 positions matching TRBD1. V was clipped by 5 bases and J by 7 bases; unmatched bases: 11. The CDR3 has 14 amino acids. The germline V gene encodes CDR1 SGHVS and CDR2 FQNEAQ. The CDR3 protein is CASSPDRIVKEQYF. DNA of the CDR3: TGTGCCAGCAGCCCGGACAGGATCGTCAAGGAGCAGTACTTC.

V usage is TRBV7-2 and J usage is TRBJ1-3, with a possible D match to TRBD1 (5 bases). This CDR3 contains 14 residues. The V and J ends lost 7 bases and 0 bases respectively, with 10 bases between them. Germline lookup yields CDR1 SGHTA and CDR2 FQGNSA. The DNA of the CDR3 is TGTGCCAGCAACTACGACAGCTCTGGAAACACCATATATTTT. Translated: CASNYDSSGNTIYF.

V usage is TRBV10-3 and J usage is TRBJ2-3; 12 bases map to TRBD2. Germline V CDR1 and CDR2: ENHRY, SYGVKD. The V gene end was trimmed by 6 bases and the J gene end by 5 bases; junction bases not matched to a gene: 6. The CDR3 contains 15 residues. The CDR3: CAIRGTSGRVDTQYF. The DNA of the CDR3 is TGTGCCATCAGGGGGACTAGCGGGCGCGTAGATACGCAGTATTTT.

This chain connects TRBV4-2 to TRBJ2-3; 7 nucleotides line up with TRBD2. Looked up from germline, CDR1 is LGHNA and CDR2 is YNFKEQ. This CDR3 is built from 17 residues. The trim removed 1 base at V and 2 bases at J, leaving 9 bases unmatched. CDR3 amino acids: CASSQGEISGDTDTQYF. The CDR3 DNA is TGTGCCAGCAGCCAAGGCGAGATCAGCGGGGACACAGATACGCAGTATTTT.